Reported below is one TCR beta chain. The V gene lost 7 bases and the J gene lost 6 bases, with 9 bases spanning the gap. The CDR3 contains 11 residues. Germline V gives CDR1 SNHLY, CDR2 FYNNEI. This specimen comes from a study of patients and donors after allogeneic stem cell transplantation. From the RT-PCR reads, TCRdb called clonotypes with MiXCR, one entry per CDR3 protein. Of 25,000 to 35,000 distinct CDR3 sequences listed, approximately 6.3% were seen once; the top ten hold roughly 36%. This sequence was found in a human donor who was either an allogeneic HSCT recipient or a stem cell or donor lymphocyte infusion donor (not recorded which). It is not recorded whose cells these are; they may come from a transplant donor. Material: blood, either unsorted or a sorted T cell fraction (not recorded which). This sequence joins TRBV2 and TRBJ2-5; D uncertain. The CDR3 nucleotides are TGTGCCAGCAAGGGAAGCCAGACCCAGTACTTC. This translates into CASKGSQTQYF.